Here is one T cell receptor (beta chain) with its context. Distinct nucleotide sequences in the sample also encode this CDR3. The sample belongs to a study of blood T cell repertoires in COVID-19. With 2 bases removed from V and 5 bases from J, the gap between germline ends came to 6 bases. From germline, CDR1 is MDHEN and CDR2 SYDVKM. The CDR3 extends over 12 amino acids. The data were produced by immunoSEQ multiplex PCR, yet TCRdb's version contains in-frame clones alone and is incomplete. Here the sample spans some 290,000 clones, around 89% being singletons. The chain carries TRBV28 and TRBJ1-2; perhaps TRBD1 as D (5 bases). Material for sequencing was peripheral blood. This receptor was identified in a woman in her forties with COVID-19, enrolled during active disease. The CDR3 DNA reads TGTGCCAGCAGTTTAACAGGATATGGCTACACCTTC. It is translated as CASSLTGYGYTF.